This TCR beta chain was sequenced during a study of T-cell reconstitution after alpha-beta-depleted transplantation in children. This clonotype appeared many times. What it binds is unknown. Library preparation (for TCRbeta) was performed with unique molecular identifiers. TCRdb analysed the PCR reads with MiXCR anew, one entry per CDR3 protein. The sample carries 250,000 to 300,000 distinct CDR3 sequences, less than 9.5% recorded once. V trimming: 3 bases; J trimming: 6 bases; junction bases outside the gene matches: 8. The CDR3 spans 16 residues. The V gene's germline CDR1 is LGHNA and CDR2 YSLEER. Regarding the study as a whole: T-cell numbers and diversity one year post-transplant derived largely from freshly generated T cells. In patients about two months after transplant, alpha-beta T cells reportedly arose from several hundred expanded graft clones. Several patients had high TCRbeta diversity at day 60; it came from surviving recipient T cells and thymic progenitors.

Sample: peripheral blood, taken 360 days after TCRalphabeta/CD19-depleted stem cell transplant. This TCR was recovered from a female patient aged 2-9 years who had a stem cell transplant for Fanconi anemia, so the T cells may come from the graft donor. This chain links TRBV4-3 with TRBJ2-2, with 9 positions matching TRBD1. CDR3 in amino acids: CASSQTGTGRPGELFF. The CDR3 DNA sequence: TGCGCCAGCAGCCAGACCGGGACAGGGCGGCCCGGGGAGCTGTTTTTT.